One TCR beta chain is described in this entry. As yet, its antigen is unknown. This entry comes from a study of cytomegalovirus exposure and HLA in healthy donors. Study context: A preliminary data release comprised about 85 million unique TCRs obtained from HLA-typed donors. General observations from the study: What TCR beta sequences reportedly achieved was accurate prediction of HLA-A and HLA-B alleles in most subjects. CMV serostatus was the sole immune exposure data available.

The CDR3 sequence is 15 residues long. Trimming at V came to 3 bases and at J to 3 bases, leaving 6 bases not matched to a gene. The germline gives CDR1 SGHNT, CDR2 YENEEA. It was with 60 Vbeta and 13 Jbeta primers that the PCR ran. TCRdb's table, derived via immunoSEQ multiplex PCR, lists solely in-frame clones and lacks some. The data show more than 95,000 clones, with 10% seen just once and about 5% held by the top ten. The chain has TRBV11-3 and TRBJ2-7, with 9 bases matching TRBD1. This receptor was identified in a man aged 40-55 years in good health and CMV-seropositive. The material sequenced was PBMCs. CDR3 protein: CASSFNTGQGYEQYF. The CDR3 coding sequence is TGTGCCAGCAGCTTCAATACGGGACAGGGCTACGAGCAGTACTTC.